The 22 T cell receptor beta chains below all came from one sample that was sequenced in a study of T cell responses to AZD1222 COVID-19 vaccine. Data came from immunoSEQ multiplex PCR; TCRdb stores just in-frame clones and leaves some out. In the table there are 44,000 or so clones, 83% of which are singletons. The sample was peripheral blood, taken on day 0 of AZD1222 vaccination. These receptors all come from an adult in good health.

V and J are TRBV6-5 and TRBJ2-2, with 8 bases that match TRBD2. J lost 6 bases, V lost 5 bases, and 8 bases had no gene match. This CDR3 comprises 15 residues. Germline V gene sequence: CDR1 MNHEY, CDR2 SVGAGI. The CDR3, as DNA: TGTGCCAGCAGTACTAGCGGCCCTGGACCCGGGGAGCTGTTTTTT. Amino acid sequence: CASSTSGPGPGELFF.

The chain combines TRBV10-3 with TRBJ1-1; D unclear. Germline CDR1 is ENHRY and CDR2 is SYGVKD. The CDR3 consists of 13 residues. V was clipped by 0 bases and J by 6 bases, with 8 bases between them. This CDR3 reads CAISESRSAEAFF. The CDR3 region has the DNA TGTGCCATCAGTGAGTCGCGGTCAGCTGAAGCTTTCTTT.

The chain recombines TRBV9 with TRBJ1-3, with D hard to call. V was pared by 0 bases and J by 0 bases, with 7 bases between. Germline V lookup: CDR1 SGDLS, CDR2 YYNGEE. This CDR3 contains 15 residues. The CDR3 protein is CASSVGDGSGNTIYF. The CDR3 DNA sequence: TGTGCCAGCAGCGTAGGGGATGGCTCTGGAAACACCATATATTTT. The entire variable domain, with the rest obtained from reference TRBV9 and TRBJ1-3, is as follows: DSGVTQTPKHLITATGQRVTLRCSPRSGDLSVYWYQQSLDQGLQFLIQYYNGEERAKGNILERFSAQQFPDLHSELNLSSLELGDSALYFCASSVGDGSGNTIYFGEGSWLTVV.

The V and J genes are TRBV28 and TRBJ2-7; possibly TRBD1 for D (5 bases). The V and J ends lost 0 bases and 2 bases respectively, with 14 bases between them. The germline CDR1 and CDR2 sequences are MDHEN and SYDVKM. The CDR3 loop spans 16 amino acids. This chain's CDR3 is CASSLWGPSGAYEQYF. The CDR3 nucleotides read TGTGCCAGCAGTTTATGGGGGCCAAGTGGAGCCTACGAGCAGTACTTC. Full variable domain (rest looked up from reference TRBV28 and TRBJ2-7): DVKVTQSSRYLVKRTGEKVFLECVQDMDHENMFWYRQDPGLGLRLIYFSYDVKMKEKGDIPEGYSVSREKKERFSLILESASTNQTSMYLCASSLWGPSGAYEQYFGPGTRLTVT.

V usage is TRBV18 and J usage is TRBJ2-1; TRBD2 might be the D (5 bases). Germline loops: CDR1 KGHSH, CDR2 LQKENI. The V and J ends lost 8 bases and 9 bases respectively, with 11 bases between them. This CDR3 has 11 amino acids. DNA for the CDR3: TGTGCCAGCGCTCCGGGGAGTGAGCAGTTCTTC. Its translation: CASAPGSEQFF.

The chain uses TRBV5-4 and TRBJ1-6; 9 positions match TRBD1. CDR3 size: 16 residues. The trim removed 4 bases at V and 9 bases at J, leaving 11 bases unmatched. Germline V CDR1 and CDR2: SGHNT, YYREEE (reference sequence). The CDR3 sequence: CASSPGQGLAGSPLHF. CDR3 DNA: TGTGCCAGCAGCCCCGGACAGGGGTTGGCCGGTTCACCCCTCCACTTT.

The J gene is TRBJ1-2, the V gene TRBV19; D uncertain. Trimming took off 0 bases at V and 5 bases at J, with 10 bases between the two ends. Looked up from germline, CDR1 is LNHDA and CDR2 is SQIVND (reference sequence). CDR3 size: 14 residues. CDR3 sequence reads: CASSIDSGWYGYTF. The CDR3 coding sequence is TGTGCCAGTAGTATAGACTCCGGGTGGTATGGCTACACCTTC.

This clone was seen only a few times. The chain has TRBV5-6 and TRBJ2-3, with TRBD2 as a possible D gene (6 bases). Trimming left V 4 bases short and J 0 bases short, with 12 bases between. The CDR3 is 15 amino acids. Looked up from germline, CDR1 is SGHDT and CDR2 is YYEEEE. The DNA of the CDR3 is TGTGCCAGCAGCCTAATTAGCGGCAGCACAGATACGCAGTATTTT. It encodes CASSLISGSTDTQYF.

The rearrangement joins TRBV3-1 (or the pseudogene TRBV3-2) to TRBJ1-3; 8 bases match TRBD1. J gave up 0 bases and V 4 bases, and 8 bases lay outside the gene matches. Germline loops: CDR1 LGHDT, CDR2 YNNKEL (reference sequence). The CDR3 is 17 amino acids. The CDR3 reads CASSLPGGVNSGNTIYF. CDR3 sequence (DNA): TGTGCCAGCAGCCTACCAGGGGGCGTAAACTCTGGAAACACCATATATTTT.

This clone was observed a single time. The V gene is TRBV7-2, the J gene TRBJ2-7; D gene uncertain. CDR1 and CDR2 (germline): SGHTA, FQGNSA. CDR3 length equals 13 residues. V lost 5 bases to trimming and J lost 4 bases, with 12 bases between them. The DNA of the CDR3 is TGTGCCAGCAGCCAAGCGACCAATTACGAGCAGTACTTC. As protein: CASSQATNYEQYF.

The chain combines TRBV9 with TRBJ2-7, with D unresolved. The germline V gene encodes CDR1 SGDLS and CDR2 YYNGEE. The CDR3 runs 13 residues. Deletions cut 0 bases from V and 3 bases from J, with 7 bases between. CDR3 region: CASSVAPDYEQYF. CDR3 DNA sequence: TGTGCCAGCAGCGTAGCCCCCGACTACGAGCAGTACTTC.

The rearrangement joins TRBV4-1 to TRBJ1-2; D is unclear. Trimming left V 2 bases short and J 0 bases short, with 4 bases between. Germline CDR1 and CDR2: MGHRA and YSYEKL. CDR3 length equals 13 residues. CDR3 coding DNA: TGCGCCAGCAGCCAACCTCCTAACTATGGCTACACCTTC. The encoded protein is CASSQPPNYGYTF.

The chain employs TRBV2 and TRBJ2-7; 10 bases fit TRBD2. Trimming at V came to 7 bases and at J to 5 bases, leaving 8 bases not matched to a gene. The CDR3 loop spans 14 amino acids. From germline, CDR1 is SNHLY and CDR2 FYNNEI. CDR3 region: CASTSSGSINEQYF. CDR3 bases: TGTGCCAGCACATCTAGCGGGAGTATCAACGAGCAGTACTTC.

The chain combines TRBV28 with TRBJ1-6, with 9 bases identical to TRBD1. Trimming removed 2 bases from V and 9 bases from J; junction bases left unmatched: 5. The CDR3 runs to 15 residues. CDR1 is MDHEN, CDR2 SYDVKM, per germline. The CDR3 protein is CASSLGQGNSSPLHF. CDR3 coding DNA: TGTGCCAGCAGTTTAGGACAGGGGAATAGTTCACCCCTCCACTTT.

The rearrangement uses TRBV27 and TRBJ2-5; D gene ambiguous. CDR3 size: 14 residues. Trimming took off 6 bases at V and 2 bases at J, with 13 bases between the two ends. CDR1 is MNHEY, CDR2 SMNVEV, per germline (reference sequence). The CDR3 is CASRPLGLQETQYF. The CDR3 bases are TGTGCCAGCAGGCCCCTTGGTTTACAAGAGACCCAGTACTTC.

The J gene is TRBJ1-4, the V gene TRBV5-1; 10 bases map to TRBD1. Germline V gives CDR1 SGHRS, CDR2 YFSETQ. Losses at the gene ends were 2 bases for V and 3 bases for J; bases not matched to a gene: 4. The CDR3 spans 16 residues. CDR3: CASSFLGTGANEKLFF. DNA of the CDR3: TGCGCCAGCAGCTTCCTCGGGACAGGGGCTAATGAAAAACTGTTTTTT.

The chain's CDR3 is CASSHREGDSPLHF. In nucleotides, the CDR3 is TGTGCCAGCAGCCACAGGGAAGGGGATTCACCCCTCCACTTT. This sequence joins TRBV11-2 and TRBJ1-6; tentative D call: TRBD1 (6 bases). V gave up 5 bases and J gave up 8 bases, with 13 bases separating them. Germline V gene sequence: CDR1 SGHAT, CDR2 FQNNGV. This CDR3 is 14 amino acids long.

The CDR3 sequence is CASSPVGSGNTIYF. CDR3 bases: TGTGCCAGCAGCCCTGTGGGCTCTGGAAACACCATATATTTT. The gene calls are TRBV11-2 and TRBJ1-3, with no clear D. Germline lookup yields CDR1 SGHAT and CDR2 FQNNGV. The CDR3 has 14 amino acids. The germline V and J ends were trimmed by 5 bases and 0 bases, with 8 bases remaining between them.

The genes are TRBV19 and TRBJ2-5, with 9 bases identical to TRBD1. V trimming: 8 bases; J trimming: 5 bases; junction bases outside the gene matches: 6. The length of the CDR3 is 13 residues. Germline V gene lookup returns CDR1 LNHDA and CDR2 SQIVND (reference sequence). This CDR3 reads CASSDRGSETQYF. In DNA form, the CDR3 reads TGTGCCAGTTCAGACAGGGGGTCGGAGACCCAGTACTTC.

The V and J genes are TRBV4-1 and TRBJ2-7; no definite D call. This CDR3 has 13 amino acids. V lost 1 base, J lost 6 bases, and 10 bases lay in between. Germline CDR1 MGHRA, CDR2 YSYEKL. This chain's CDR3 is CASSQGVATEQYF. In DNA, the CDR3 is TGCGCCAGCAGCCAAGGAGTAGCAACCGAGCAGTACTTC.

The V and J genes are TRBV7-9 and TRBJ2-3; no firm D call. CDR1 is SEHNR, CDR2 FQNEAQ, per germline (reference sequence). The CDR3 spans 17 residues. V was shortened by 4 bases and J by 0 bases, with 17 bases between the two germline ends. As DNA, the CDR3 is TGTGCCAGCAGCTCCGGCGGCATAACCTTTAGCACAGATACGCAGTATTTT. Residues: CASSSGGITFSTDTQYF.

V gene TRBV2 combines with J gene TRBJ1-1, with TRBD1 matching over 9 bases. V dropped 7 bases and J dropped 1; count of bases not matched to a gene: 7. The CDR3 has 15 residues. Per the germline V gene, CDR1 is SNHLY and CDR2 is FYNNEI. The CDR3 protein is CASTTGGSPNTEAFF. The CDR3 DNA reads TGTGCCAGCACCACAGGGGGCTCCCCGAACACTGAAGCTTTCTTT.